This is a list of T cell receptor beta chains from one sample in a study of blood T cell repertoires in COVID-19. Repertoires were generated with immunoSEQ multiplex PCR, while TCRdb's copy carries only in-frame clones and drops some. The profile covers 280,000 or so clones, with roughly 88% appearing a single time and under 8% taken by the ten largest. Sequencing was performed on peripheral blood. These receptors were obtained from a woman in her twenties or thirties who had recovered from COVID-19. Each CDR3 is given with its conserved first and last residue. A D gene is named only where the DNA matches it firmly. Size tells how often a clone was seen (once, few, many) or the class of an expanded clone, and some rows leave it out.

cdr3_nt	cdr3_aa	j_call	d_call	v_call	clone_size
TGTGCCAGCAGCCCTTCGCTCGCGGGGGGGCCGGATGAGCAGTTCTTC	CASSPSLAGGPDEQFF	TRBJ2-1	TRBD2	TRBV6-2/TRBV6-3	few
TGTGCCACCAGGCAGCGGGGGGGCACAGATACGCAGTATTTT	CATRQRGGTDTQYF	TRBJ2-3	TRBD2	TRBV24-1	.
TGTGCCAGCAGCTTAGGAGATGCGGGATTCGACGAGCAGTACTTC	CASSLGDAGFDEQYF	TRBJ2-7	.	TRBV7-2	.
TGTGCCAGCAGCGGGACTAGCGGGGGGCAAGAGACCCAGTACTTC	CASSGTSGGQETQYF	TRBJ2-5	TRBD2	TRBV7-3	.
TGTGCCAGCAGTGCCCCCTCACGGACACCGAGAAGAGGTTTCTTT	CASSAPSRTPRRGFF	TRBJ1-1	.	TRBV28	.
TGTGCCAGCAGTGCAGGACAGGGGGCGGCAACTAATGAAAAACTGTTTTTT	CASSAGQGAATNEKLFF	TRBJ1-4	TRBD1	TRBV2	.
TGTGCCAGCAGCGCACAGGGGACAGGGGAAGAGACCCAGTACTTC	CASSAQGTGEETQYF	TRBJ2-5	TRBD1	TRBV7-2	.
TGTGCCGGCCTACAGGGAATCCCCTACGAGCAGTACTTC	CAGLQGIPYEQYF	TRBJ2-7	.	TRBV28	.
TGTGCCAGCAGCTTTTCACCGAGCTACGAGCAGTACTTC	CASSFSPSYEQYF	TRBJ2-7	.	TRBV7-2	.
TGTGCCAGCAGCTCTCAAGGACTTTACACCGGGGAGCTGTTTTTT	CASSSQGLYTGELFF	TRBJ2-2	.	TRBV5-8	.
TGCGCCAGCAGTGAGTCTGTGACGGAGACCTACGAGCAGTACTTC	CASSESVTETYEQYF	TRBJ2-7	.	TRBV10-1	.
TGTGCCACCAGCACGGGACAGCGGTTGGACACCGGGGAGCTGTTTTTT	CATSTGQRLDTGELFF	TRBJ2-2	TRBD1	TRBV15	.
TGCGCCAGCAGCTTGGGAGTTCAGGGTGAAAAACTGTTTTTT	CASSLGVQGEKLFF	TRBJ1-4	.	TRBV5-1	.
TGTGCCAGCAGTGACTCTAATGCGGGGGAACTCTACAATGAGCAGTTCTTC	CASSDSNAGELYNEQFF	TRBJ2-1	TRBD2	TRBV6-4	.
TGTGCCTGGACGACCGGGACTAGCGCTGACATTCAGTACTTC	CAWTTGTSADIQYF	TRBJ2-4	TRBD2	TRBV30	.
TGCAGCGTTGAATGGGCAGGGGGCTACGAGCAGTACTTC	CSVEWAGGYEQYF	TRBJ2-7	TRBD1	TRBV29-1	.
TGTGCCAGCAGCCAAGACATTTCCGGGAACTATGGCTACACCTTC	CASSQDISGNYGYTF	TRBJ1-2	.	TRBV14	.
TGTGCCAGCAGTGAACAGGGTTTGGCTAACTATGGCTACACCTTC	CASSEQGLANYGYTF	TRBJ1-2	.	TRBV6-1	.
TGTGCCAGCAGCTTAGGCCAGAACACTGAAGCTTTCTTT	CASSLGQNTEAFF	TRBJ1-1	.	TRBV13	.
TGTGCCAGCAGCTTAGTGGGAGACACCATATATTTT	CASSLVGDTIYF	TRBJ1-3	.	TRBV7-9	.
TGCGCCAGCAGCCACACCGGACGAGGGGGGAACACTGAAGCTTTCTTT	CASSHTGRGGNTEAFF	TRBJ1-1	.	TRBV4-3	.
TGTGCCAGCACCGGCGGGGGGACTGAAGCTTTCTTT	CASTGGGTEAFF	TRBJ1-1	.	TRBV12-3/TRBV12-4	once